Following are 32 T cell receptor beta chains from one sample sequenced in a study of blood T cell repertoires in COVID-19 (dated by TCRdb to about 2020). The library was produced with the immunoSEQ multiplex PCR assay. Not all clones reach the TCRdb copy of this immuneACCESS table, which keeps in-frame sequences only. Checked studies attribute under half of the gap to unresolved V genes and leave the rest unexplained. In all, the sample holds about 69,000 clones, and 90% of those were seen once. The ten largest clones add up to approximately 4.9% of the sample. Sequencing used peripheral blood. The receptors stem from a woman aged 18-29 years with acute or convalescent COVID-19.

This clone was observed a single time. V is TRBV2 and J is TRBJ1-5, with D possibly TRBD1 on 5 matching bases. CDR3 length: 12 residues. V was clipped by 6 bases and J by 7 bases, with 10 bases between them. CDR1 SNHLY and CDR2 FYNNEI come from the germline V gene. DNA for the CDR3: TGTGCCAGCAGGGGGCTATGGCAGCCCCAGCATTTT. The encoded protein is CASRGLWQPQHF.

This chain uses TRBV19 with TRBJ1-2; a possible D gene is TRBD1 (5 bases). In germline, CDR1 is LNHDA, CDR2 SQIVND (reference sequence). The CDR3 sequence is 15 residues long. Trimming pared 6 bases from V and 5 bases from J, leaving 19 bases between. The CDR3 spells CASSPDSPRRYGYTF. CDR3 sequence (DNA): TGTGCCAGTAGCCCAGACAGTCCCCGCCGGTATGGCTACACCTTC.

The chain recombines TRBV5-1 with TRBJ2-1; 8 positions match TRBD1. Germline V gene sequence: CDR1 SGHRS, CDR2 YFSETQ. V lost 3 bases, J lost 7 bases, and 12 bases stayed unmatched. The CDR3 runs 16 residues. The CDR3 is CASSSNPRGRSNEQFF. DNA for the CDR3: TGCGCCAGCAGCTCAAATCCCAGGGGGCGGAGTAATGAGCAGTTCTTC. Complete variable domain (other parts from reference TRBV5-1 and TRBJ2-1): KAGVTQTPRYLIKTRGQQVTLSCSPISGHRSVSWYQQTPGQGLQFLFEYFSETQRNKGNFPGRFSGRQFSNSRSEMNVSTLELGDSALYLCASSSNPRGRSNEQFFGPGTRLTVL.

The CDR3 bases are TGTGCCACCAGTGATTTCGGGACAGGGACCGATGAGCAGTTCTTC. Protein: CATSDFGTGTDEQFF. The chain links TRBV24-1 to TRBJ2-1; 9 bases are shared with TRBD1. Losses at the gene ends were 1 base for V and 8 bases for J; bases not matched to a gene: 5. The CDR3 has 15 amino acids. CDR1 KGHDR and CDR2 SFDVKD come from the germline V gene.

The chain carries TRBV30 and TRBJ1-1; tentatively, D is TRBD1 (6 bases). Trimming removed 0 bases at V and 0 bases at J, with 17 bases between. The CDR3 is 17 residues long. CDR1 and CDR2 (germline): GTSNPN, SVGIG (reference sequence). CDR3 in amino acids: CAWSVPPGVRMNTEAFF. CDR3 nucleotide sequence: TGTGCCTGGAGTGTCCCCCCAGGGGTCCGGATGAACACTGAAGCTTTCTTT.

The chain couples TRBV19 to TRBJ2-2; a possible D gene is TRBD2 (6 bases). The ends were cut back, 10 bases at V and 5 bases at J, with 11 bases in the middle. The germline V gene has CDR1 LNHDA and CDR2 SQIVND (reference sequence). This CDR3 is 12 amino acids long. CDR3 region: CATTSRTGELFF. CDR3 bases: TGTGCCACTACTAGCCGGACCGGGGAGCTGTTTTTT.

The V and J genes are TRBV30 and TRBJ1-1; tentatively, D is TRBD1 (6 bases). Trimming took off 0 bases at V and 1 base at J, with 9 bases between the two ends. This CDR3 spans 14 amino acids. CDR1 is GTSNPN and CDR2 is SVGIG in the germline V gene (reference sequence). CDR3 coding DNA: TGTGCCTGGAGTGTACCAGGGGAGAACACTGAAGCTTTCTTT. Its translation is CAWSVPGENTEAFF.

The V gene is TRBV6-5, the J gene TRBJ1-5; D unresolved. V was clipped by 6 bases and J by 4 bases, with 10 bases between them. The CDR3 has 13 amino acids. Germline CDR1 reads MNHEY; CDR2 reads SVGAGI. CDR3 in DNA: TGTGCCAGCAGCGTAGAGGTAAATCAGCCCCAGCATTTT. It yields the protein CASSVEVNQPQHF.

This sequence joins TRBV27 and TRBJ1-5, with D possibly being TRBD1 (6 bases). This CDR3 has 16 residues. The V gene's germline CDR1 is MNHEY and CDR2 SMNVEV (reference sequence). V was cut by 3 bases and J by 2 bases, with 14 bases left in between. In DNA, the CDR3 is TGTGCCAGCAGTTTGTATACAGGGTCGGGCAATCAGCCCCAGCATTTT. Its translation is CASSLYTGSGNQPQHF.

The V gene is TRBV6-5, the J gene TRBJ2-7; the D gene is possibly TRBD2 (5 bases). This CDR3 has 14 residues. Trimming pared 0 bases from V and 2 bases from J, leaving 8 bases between. CDR1 and CDR2 (germline): MNHEY, SVGAGI. CDR3 coding DNA: TGTGCCAGCAGTTACTCGAGGGAAGCCTACGAGCAGTACTTC. Its protein is CASSYSREAYEQYF.

The chain uses TRBV18 and TRBJ2-5, with D possibly matching TRBD1 (6 bases). The V and J ends lost 0 bases and 5 bases respectively, with 13 bases between them. Germline V gives CDR1 KGHSH, CDR2 LQKENI. This CDR3 contains 15 residues. The CDR3 protein is CASSPPGAGRETQYF. The CDR3 DNA is TGTGCCAGCTCACCACCGGGGGCAGGACGGGAGACCCAGTACTTC.

J is TRBJ1-4 and V is TRBV6-2 or TRBV6-3, with D tentatively TRBD1 (5 bases). Germline V lookup: CDR1 MNHEY, CDR2 SVGEGT. Trimming removed 2 bases at V and 5 bases at J, with 15 bases between. The CDR3 is made up of 16 amino acids. The CDR3 protein is CASSYRRGPLNEKLFF. The CDR3 nucleotides read TGTGCCAGCAGTTACAGGAGGGGACCTCTAAATGAAAAACTGTTTTTT.

The chain couples TRBV6-1 to TRBJ1-4; D might be TRBD1 (5 bases). The CDR3 has 13 residues. CDR1 and CDR2 (germline): MNHNS, SASEGT. The V gene lost 2 bases and the J gene lost 5 bases, with 6 bases spanning the gap. DNA of the CDR3: TGTGCCAGCAGTGAACCAGGGAATGAAAAACTGTTTTTT. Amino acids: CASSEPGNEKLFF.

The CDR3: CASSSIWLGANTEAFF. DNA for the CDR3: TGTGCCAGCTCATCGATATGGTTAGGGGCGAACACTGAAGCTTTCTTT. The V gene is TRBV18, the J gene TRBJ1-1, with D tentatively TRBD1 (5 bases). Germline V lookup: CDR1 KGHSH, CDR2 LQKENI. This CDR3 is built from 16 residues. V was trimmed by 5 bases and J by 1 base, leaving 17 bases between them.

The rearrangement joins TRBV19 to TRBJ2-2; TRBD2 agrees at 11 bases. Trimming cost V 5 bases and J 2 bases; bases outside gene matches: 7. The germline gives CDR1 LNHDA, CDR2 SQIVND (reference sequence). This CDR3 is built from 17 residues. The DNA of the CDR3 is TGTGCCAGTAGTTTCCCGACTAGCGGGATTAACACCGGGGAGCTGTTTTTT. Amino acid sequence: CASSFPTSGINTGELFF.

The chain recombines TRBV6-2 or TRBV6-3 with TRBJ2-1; D unresolved. Per the germline V gene, CDR1 is MNHEY and CDR2 is SVGEGT. CDR3 length equals 12 residues. V was pared by 0 bases and J by 8 bases, with 5 bases between. CDR3 coding DNA: TGTGCCAGCAGTTACTCCCGGGATGAGCAGTTCTTC. Its protein product is CASSYSRDEQFF.

Notes on this clone: The junction departs from germline at one end; a sequencing error may be responsible. The chain has TRBV5-1 and TRBJ2-7, with TRBD1 matching over 8 bases. Germline loops: CDR1 SGHRS, CDR2 YFSETQ. This CDR3 is built from 14 residues. The CDR3 protein is CASSLDRAKYEQYF. Written as DNA, the CDR3 is TGCGCCAGCAGTTTGGACAGGGCGAAATACGAGCAGTACTTC.

This rearrangement joins TRBV19 to TRBJ1-1, with 7 bases aligning to TRBD1. This CDR3 is built from 19 residues. Germline CDR1 is LNHDA and CDR2 is SQIVND (reference sequence). V gave up 0 bases and J gave up 6 bases; unmatched junction bases: 19. CDR3 sequence: CASSIDPGRTGLEGAEAFF. CDR3 DNA sequence: TGTGCCAGTAGTATAGATCCGGGGCGGACAGGCCTTGAGGGGGCTGAAGCTTTCTTT.

The chain couples TRBV19 to TRBJ2-5, with D possibly matching TRBD1 (6 bases). Trimming shortened V by 4 bases and J by 1 base, and 13 bases separated the two germline ends. The CDR3 runs 15 residues. The germline gives CDR1 LNHDA, CDR2 SQIVND (reference sequence). The CDR3 DNA sequence: TGTGCCAGTAGTACCTGGACAGCTTCCCAAGAGACCCAGTACTTC. It codes for CASSTWTASQETQYF.

J is TRBJ1-3 and V is TRBV30; 10 bases are a match to TRBD1. V shed 8 bases, J shed 1 base, and the junction held 5 bases outside the gene matches. CDR1 GTSNPN and CDR2 SVGIG come from the germline V gene (reference sequence). The CDR3 totals 14 residues. CDR3 amino acids: CAVPGQGSGNTIYF. The CDR3 DNA follows: TGTGCCGTGCCGGGACAGGGGTCTGGAAACACCATATATTTT.

The chain employs TRBV7-9 and TRBJ1-4; 12 bases match TRBD1. CDR3 length equals 15 residues. V was pared by 5 bases and J by 7 bases, with 5 bases of the junction left unmatched. Germline CDR1 is SEHNR and CDR2 is FQNEAQ (reference sequence). The DNA of the CDR3 is TGTGCCAGCAGCATGGGACAGGGGGCGAGTGAAAAACTGTTTTTT. Translating it yields CASSMGQGASEKLFF.

This sequence joins TRBV29-1 and TRBJ2-2; the match to TRBD2 covers 7 bases. This CDR3 region has 14 residues. Germline V gene data show CDR1 as SQVTM and CDR2 as ANQGSEA. V shed 7 bases and J 6 bases; nucleotides not matched to a gene: 11. CDR3 sequence: CSAQPAGASGELFF. In DNA, the CDR3 is TGCAGCGCCCAGCCCGCGGGAGCGTCCGGGGAGCTGTTTTTT.

The chain recombines TRBV3-1 (or the pseudogene TRBV3-2) with TRBJ1-1, with D perhaps matching TRBD1 (6 bases). The V gene lost 0 bases and the J gene lost 5 bases, with 13 bases spanning the gap. The germline gives CDR1 LGHDT, CDR2 YNNKEL (reference sequence). The CDR3 has 15 amino acids. Here the CDR3 DNA reads TGTGCCAGCAGCCAAGATCGCCGCAGGGGAACTGAAGCTTTCTTT. Residues: CASSQDRRRGTEAFF.

The V and J genes are TRBV4-1 and TRBJ1-4; no firm D call. V was shortened by 1 base and J by 5 bases, with 14 bases between the two germline ends. This CDR3 has 16 residues. The V gene's germline CDR1 is MGHRA and CDR2 YSYEKL. The CDR3 DNA is TGCGCCAGCAGCCAAGGCTTCGGCACAGACAATGAAAAACTGTTTTTT. Translation: CASSQGFGTDNEKLFF.

This clone has a single count. This chain links TRBV6-1 with TRBJ1-2; D gene ambiguous. This CDR3 contains 13 residues. Trimming removed 3 bases from V and 7 bases from J, with 12 bases in between. Looked up from germline, CDR1 is MNHNS and CDR2 is SASEGT. The chain's CDR3 is CASSEVGLGGYTF. For the CDR3, the DNA is TGTGCCAGCAGTGAGGTGGGCCTGGGTGGCTACACCTTC.

The chain employs TRBV10-3 and TRBJ1-3; tentative D call: TRBD1 (5 bases). The V gene lost 4 bases and the J gene lost 0 bases, with 13 bases spanning the gap. The V gene's germline CDR1 is ENHRY and CDR2 SYGVKD. This CDR3 contains 16 residues. CDR3 DNA: TGTGCCATCAGTGCTACCCAGGGACTCTCTGGAAACACCATATATTTT. It is translated as CAISATQGLSGNTIYF.

This chain connects TRBV7-9 to TRBJ2-3; D possibly corresponds to TRBD2 (5 bases). The V end lost 5 bases, the J end lost 6 bases, and 15 bases lay between the germline ends. Germline V gene sequence: CDR1 SEHNR, CDR2 FQNEAQ (reference sequence). The CDR3 extends over 14 amino acids. CDR3 bases: TGTGCCAGCAGCCAACGGGGTGCAGCGGATACGCAGTATTTT. Protein sequence: CASSQRGAADTQYF.

The chain links TRBV18 to TRBJ1-5; 7 nucleotides agree with TRBD1. Germline CDR1 is KGHSH and CDR2 is LQKENI. This CDR3 has 15 amino acids. V dropped 6 bases and J dropped 4; count of bases not matched to a gene: 9. The DNA for the CDR3 is TGTGCCAGCTCTCCGACAGGGAACGGTAATCAGCCCCAGCATTTT. The encoded protein is CASSPTGNGNQPQHF. The full variable domain, its missing parts supplied by reference TRBV18 and TRBJ1-5, is NAGVMQNPRHLVRRRGQEARLRCSPMKGHSHVYWYRQLPEEGLKFMVYLQKENIIDESGMPKERFSAEFPKEGPSILRIQQVVRGDSAAYFCASSPTGNGNQPQHFGDGTRLSIL.

This chain uses TRBV6-1 with TRBJ1-3; D not resolved. V lost 1 base and J 11 bases, leaving 24 bases between the germline ends. There are 17 residues in the CDR3. Germline CDR1 reads MNHNS; CDR2 reads SASEGT. In DNA, the CDR3 is TGTGCCAGCAGTGAAGAGGGAGGTCGGGCAGTGAAAAGCGCCATATATTTT. It encodes CASSEEGGRAVKSAIYF.

The V call is TRBV11-3, the J call TRBJ2-3, with D perhaps TRBD1 (5 bases). The CDR3 has 15 amino acids. With 2 bases removed from V and 0 bases from J, the gap between germline ends came to 9 bases. CDR1 is SGHNT, CDR2 YENEEA, per germline. The CDR3 sequence is CASSLQGRSTDTQYF. For the CDR3, the DNA is TGTGCCAGCAGCTTACAGGGAAGGAGCACAGATACGCAGTATTTT.

This chain joins TRBV28 and TRBJ2-2; 8 nucleotides line up with TRBD1. The germline gives CDR1 MDHEN, CDR2 SYDVKM. CDR3 size: 14 residues. Losses at the gene ends were 6 bases for V and 8 bases for J; bases not matched to a gene: 8. CDR3 nucleotide sequence: TGTGCCAGCAGCCACGGACAGGGCTGGGGGGAGCTGTTTTTT. It is translated as CASSHGQGWGELFF.

This rearrangement joins TRBV2 to TRBJ1-5, with TRBD1 matching over 8 bases. Germline V gene lookup returns CDR1 SNHLY and CDR2 FYNNEI. This CDR3 contains 13 residues. V lost 8 bases to trimming and J lost 5 bases; unmatched junction nucleotides: 5. The CDR3 DNA is TGTGCCAGCGGAGGACAGGGATATCAGCCCCAGCATTTT. This sequence encodes CASGGQGYQPQHF.